A selection of T cell receptor beta chains follows, all from one sample in a study of CXCR3-negative and CXCR3-positive naive CD8 T cells. TCRdb reprocessed the 5' RACE reads, with one entry per CDR3 protein and no DNA. The sample is made up of fewer than 10,000 distinct CDR3 sequences, and the top ten hold 2.4% of it. The sequencing input was naive CXCR3- CD8+ T cells from blood. These receptors were obtained from a human donor in good health. Some clones in this sample may be carry-over from other donors' samples. CDR3s include the opening cysteine and the closing phenylalanine or tryptophan. Size tells how often a clone was seen (once, few, many) or the class of an expanded clone, and some rows leave it out.

CDR3aa | j_gene | v_gene | abundance
CASSLKGITIYF | TRBJ1-3 | TRBV12-3/TRBV12-4 | medium-sized
CATSDLALAGHNEQFF | TRBJ2-1 | TRBV24-1 | medium-sized
CASSAAGTGYYEQYF | TRBJ2-7 | TRBV5-1 | medium-sized
CASSYSDNYGYTF | TRBJ1-2 | TRBV6-5 | NA
CASSNPGLTYEQYF | TRBJ2-7 | TRBV2 | NA
CASRVAGSSYNEQFF | TRBJ2-1 | TRBV2 | NA
CASSQFGTNEQFF | TRBJ2-1 | TRBV4-3 | medium-sized
CASSSTGRGDYEQYF | TRBJ2-7 | TRBV7-9 | medium-sized
CSVEDLLAGVNEQFF | TRBJ2-1 | TRBV29-1 | NA
CSVEVGQGVGQPQHF | TRBJ1-5 | TRBV29-1 | medium-sized
CASSLRTEGNEKLFF | TRBJ1-4 | TRBV3-1 | medium-sized
CSGESGLAGVTEQFF | TRBJ2-1 | TRBV29-1 | medium-sized
CSVAISGSYEQYF | TRBJ2-7 | TRBV29-1 | medium-sized
CSVNKDSYEQYF | TRBJ2-7 | TRBV29-1 | NA
CSVRQGNEQYF | TRBJ2-7 | TRBV29-1 | NA
CSVVTAGQGNEQFF | TRBJ2-1 | TRBV29-1 | NA
CASSPVAGVYNEQFF | TRBJ2-1 | TRBV19 | NA
CASSQEAGGLMYEQYF | TRBJ2-7 | TRBV4-1 | NA
CASSDLGPGSEQYF | TRBJ2-7 | TRBV25-1 | NA
CSVEDLAGWTDTQYF | TRBJ2-3 | TRBV29-1 | NA
CASSLGSAPYGYTF | TRBJ1-2 | TRBV13 | NA
CSARDGNTGELFF | TRBJ2-2 | TRBV20-1 | medium-sized
CSVETIRSDTQYF | TRBJ2-3 | TRBV29-1 | medium-sized
CASSSGQGAADTQYF | TRBJ2-3 | TRBV12-3/TRBV12-4 | medium-sized
CASSHGRVSSYEQYF | TRBJ2-7 | TRBV6-6 | NA
CSAEPAPSNTEAFF | TRBJ1-1 | TRBV20-1 | medium-sized
CSVEAYTEAFF | TRBJ1-1 | TRBV29-1 | NA
CASSLAEGTSYEQYF | TRBJ2-7 | TRBV7-9 | NA
CSAEGGRDWSQYF | TRBJ2-5 | TRBV29-1 | NA
CSVGTGGFTEAFF | TRBJ1-1 | TRBV29-1 | NA
CASSDRRNEQFF | TRBJ2-1 | TRBV2 | NA
CSARDSSNTGELFF | TRBJ2-2 | TRBV20-1 | medium-sized
CASSDAYTQYF | TRBJ2-3 | TRBV6-4 | NA
CASSLGQGSDEQFF | TRBJ2-1 | TRBV5-1 | NA
CASSLRPGNTEAFF | TRBJ1-1 | TRBV27 | NA
CSASGSSYNEQFF | TRBJ2-1 | TRBV20-1 | NA